This T cell receptor (beta chain) was identified in a study of neurological immune-mediated disorders. The table lists this clonotype with many counts. By 5'RACE with 10-nucleotide random UMIs, the cDNA was made. In every sequencing run, more than 180 million TCR-beta sequences were generated from 15-18 subjects. TCRdb redid the calling of the 5' RACE reads with MiXCR, one entry per CDR3 protein. The data contain approximately 50,000 distinct CDR3 sequences, approximately 10% of them singletons. Sequencing was done on a sample of PBMCs. This TCR was recovered from a man between 70 and 80 years old with HTLV-1-associated myelopathy (HAM/TSP).

The CDR3 reads CASRAVAGSGYEQYF. DNA for the CDR3: TGTGCCAGCAGGGCCGTAGCGGGTTCTGGATACGAGCAGTACTTC. The rearrangement joins TRBV11-2 to TRBJ2-7; 7 nucleotides match TRBD2. V was clipped by 6 bases and J by 4 bases; unmatched bases: 12. The CDR3 contains 15 residues. Germline lookup yields CDR1 SGHAT and CDR2 FQNNGV. The whole variable domain, filled in from reference TRBV11-2 and TRBJ2-7, reads EAGVAQSPRYKIIEKRQSVAFWCNPISGHATLYWYQQILGQGPKLLIQFQNNGVVDDSQLPKDRFSAERLKGVDSTLKIQPAKLEDSAVYLCASRAVAGSGYEQYFGPGTRLTVT.